This TCR beta chain originates from a study of blood T cell repertoires in COVID-19. Study background: Sample material is recorded as cDNA or gDNA derived from T cells, B-cell-depleted T cells, or PBMCs.

Original data processing: Researchers report that nucleated cell counts were estimated from reference gene primer amplification. Assay used: immunoSEQ multiplex PCR; TCRdb lists only in-frame clones, some missing. The DNA was the basis for D and trimming; V, J and clone size are from that table. The sample lists roughly 190,000 clones, around four fifths occurring once. The V and J ends lost 2 bases and 0 bases respectively, with 10 bases between them. CDR3 size: 14 residues. CDR1 is GTSNPN and CDR2 is SVGIG in the germline V gene (reference sequence). Seattle's enrolled individuals joined amid active infection and were then monitored longitudinally.

The rearrangement uses TRBV30 and TRBJ1-2; D not certain. The receptor comes from a woman in her sixties or seventies with COVID-19, enrolled during active disease. Specimen: peripheral blood. The CDR3 DNA sequence: TGTGCCTGGAGTCCCCCCGCAGCTAACTATGGCTACACCTTC. Translation gives CAWSPPAANYGYTF.